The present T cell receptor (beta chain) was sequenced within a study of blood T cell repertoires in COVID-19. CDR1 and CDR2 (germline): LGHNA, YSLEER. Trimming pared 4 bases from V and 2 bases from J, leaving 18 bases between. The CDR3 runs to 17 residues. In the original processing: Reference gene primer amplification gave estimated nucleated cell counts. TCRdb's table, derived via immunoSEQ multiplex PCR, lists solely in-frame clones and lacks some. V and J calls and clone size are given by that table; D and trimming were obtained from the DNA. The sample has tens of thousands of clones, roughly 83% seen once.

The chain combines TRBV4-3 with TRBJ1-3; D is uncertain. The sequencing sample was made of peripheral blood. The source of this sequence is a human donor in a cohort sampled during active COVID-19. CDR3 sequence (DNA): TGCGCCAGCAGCCCCGAACGGGTCGTCGGGGCTGGAAACACCATATATTTT. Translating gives CASSPERVVGAGNTIYF.